This is a list of T cell receptor beta chains from one sample in a study of radiation and T cells in renal cell carcinoma. Using immunoSEQ multiplex PCR, the repertoire was profiled, and TCRdb retains in-frame clones only, with some absent. The data show about 150,000 clones, roughly 87% seen once. The input for sequencing was blood, taken from a patient whose treatment included radiotherapy and nephrectomy. These receptor sequences come from a woman in her fifties or sixties with renal cell carcinoma. Each CDR3 is given with its conserved first and last residue. A D gene is named only where the DNA matches it firmly. Size is stated for part of the rows, as once, few or many counts, or as a class when the clone is expanded.

>TRBV7-9|TRBJ2-5|.|TRBD1
CASSQGTVQETQYF
TGTGCCAGCAGCCAAGGGACAGTCCAAGAGACCCAGTACTTC
>TRBV5-1|TRBJ2-1|.|TRBD2
CASSLARGGQGNEQFF
TGCGCCAGCAGCTTGGCCCGCGGGGGGCAGGGGAATGAGCAGTTCTTC
>TRBV5-1|TRBJ2-6|.|TRBD1
CASSLSYWTGSGANVLTF
TGCGCCAGCAGCTTAAGTTATTGGACAGGCTCTGGGGCCAACGTCCTGACTTTC
>TRBV7-2|TRBJ1-4|.|TRBD1
CASSPWTGNEKLFF
TGTGCCAGCAGCCCATGGACAGGGAATGAAAAACTGTTTTTT
>TRBV9|TRBJ2-1|.|TRBD1
CASSPQTGSHEQFF
TGTGCCAGCAGCCCCCAGACAGGGAGCCATGAGCAGTTCTTC
>TRBV4-2|TRBJ1-2|.|TRBD1
CASSQDRADRVIGYTF
TGTGCCAGCAGCCAAGATCGAGCCGACAGGGTTATCGGCTACACCTTC
>TRBV4-3|TRBJ1-1|.|TRBD1
CASSQDARGPVTEAFF
TGCGCCAGCAGCCAAGACGCCAGGGGGCCGGTAACTGAAGCTTTCTTT
>TRBV6-6|TRBJ2-7|once|.
CASSYSTGFEQYF
TGTGCCAGCAGTTACTCGACAGGATTTGAGCAGTACTTC
>TRBV6-5|TRBJ2-7|.|TRBD1
CASSYSGQVRVYEQYF
TGTGCCAGCAGTTACTCAGGACAGGTTCGTGTTTACGAGCAGTACTTC
>TRBV6-1|TRBJ1-2|.|.
CASSEEFYGYTF
TGTGCCAGCAGTGAAGAGTTCTATGGCTACACCTTC
>TRBV15|TRBJ1-1|.|.
CATAAGPETRVWTEAFF
TGTGCCACCGCTGCAGGGCCGGAAACCAGGGTATGGACTGAAGCTTTCTTT
>TRBV10-1|TRBJ2-3|.|.
CASRPRKGDTQYF
TGCGCCAGCAGACCTCGAAAAGGGGATACGCAGTATTTT
>TRBV7-9|TRBJ2-7|.|.
CASSSVIKEHSYEQYF
TGTGCCAGCAGCTCCGTAATAAAGGAACACTCCTACGAGCAGTACTTC
>TRBV5-8|TRBJ1-2|.|.
CASSRISYGYTF
TGTGCCAGCAGCCGTATCTCCTATGGCTACACCTTC
>TRBV4-1|TRBJ1-3|.|.
CASSLTLGTGNTIYF
TGCGCCAGCAGCCTTACTCTGGGGACTGGAAACACCATATATTTT
>TRBV29-1|TRBJ2-5|.|.
CSVDYLREETQYF
TGCAGCGTTGATTATCTACGCGAAGAGACCCAGTACTTC
>TRBV9|TRBJ2-3|.|.
CASSDAFTLDTQYF
TGTGCCAGCAGCGATGCGTTTACCCTAGATACGCAGTATTTT
>TRBV6-5|TRBJ1-5|.|.
CASSYRTVGSPQHF
TGTGCCAGCAGCTACCGGACAGTAGGTTCTCCCCAGCATTTT
>TRBV7-6|TRBJ2-7|.|TRBD1
CASSFIRDSGNEQYF
TGTGCCAGCAGTTTTATCCGGGACAGTGGTAACGAGCAGTACTTC
>TRBV7-7|TRBJ2-5|.|.
CASSLGYKETQYF
TGTGCTAGCAGCTTGGGCTATAAAGAGACCCAGTACTTC
>TRBV28|TRBJ2-5|.|.
CASRDNSGGQETQYF
TGTGCCAGCAGGGATAATAGCGGCGGGCAAGAGACCCAGTACTTC
>TRBV7-3|TRBJ1-1|.|.
CASSFLPGGRVNTEAFF
TGTGCCAGCAGCTTCCTACCTGGGGGACGGGTGAACACTGAAGCTTTCTTT
>TRBV18|TRBJ2-3|.|TRBD1
CASSPGTASTDTQYF
TGTGCCAGCTCACCCGGGACAGCAAGCACAGATACGCAGTATTTT
>TRBV29-1|TRBJ1-1|.|.
CSVAPKYRNTEAFF
TGCAGCGTCGCCCCTAAGTACCGGAACACTGAAGCTTTCTTT
>TRBV5-1|TRBJ2-2|.|.
CASSSVQAGGELFF
TGCGCCAGCAGCTCCGTCCAGGCGGGCGGGGAGCTGTTTTTT
>TRBV12-5|TRBJ2-7|.|.
CASGLVGVTYEQYF
TGTGCTAGTGGTTTGGTCGGGGTTACCTACGAGCAGTACTTC
>TRBV6-1|TRBJ1-2|.|TRBD1
CASRDGQGAGYGYTF
TGTGCCAGCAGGGACGGACAGGGGGCTGGCTATGGCTACACCTTC
>TRBV7-2|TRBJ1-1|.|TRBD1
CASSDQGGTEAFF
TGTGCCAGCAGCGACCAGGGGGGCACTGAAGCTTTCTTT
>TRBV5-6|TRBJ1-2|.|TRBD1
CASSLGQGAAGYTF
TGTGCCAGCAGCCTGGGACAGGGGGCCGCTGGCTACACCTTC
>TRBV7-3|TRBJ2-3|.|TRBD1
CASSPGGREDTQYF
TGTGCCAGCAGCCCAGGGGGCCGAGAAGATACGCAGTATTTT
>TRBV4-1|TRBJ2-7|.|.
CASSQSEDANGHYEQYF
TGCGCCAGCAGCCAATCCGAGGACGCGAATGGGCACTACGAGCAGTACTTC
>TRBV7-2|TRBJ2-1|.|.
CASSLTSGGASNEQFF
TGTGCCAGCAGCTTAACGAGTGGGGGGGCCTCGAATGAGCAGTTCTTC
>TRBV19|TRBJ2-2|.|.
CASPNRETGELFF
TGTGCCAGTCCGAACAGGGAAACCGGGGAGCTGTTTTTT
>TRBV19|TRBJ2-3|few|.
CASSIGDRTITDTQYF
TGTGCCAGTAGTATAGGAGACAGGACTATAACAGATACGCAGTATTTT
>TRBV5-1|TRBJ2-2|.|TRBD1
CASSFTGQGPNTGELFF
TGCGCCAGCAGCTTCACGGGACAGGGGCCTAACACCGGGGAGCTGTTTTTT
>TRBV9|TRBJ1-1|.|.
CASSVRPEGAEAFF
TGTGCCAGCAGCGTACGTCCGGAAGGGGCTGAAGCTTTCTTT
>TRBV5-1|TRBJ2-2|.|.
CASSLSNRNTGELFF
TGCGCCAGCAGCTTAAGCAACAGGAACACCGGGGAGCTGTTTTTT
>TRBV5-1|TRBJ2-1|.|.
CASSLSLQSYNEQFF
TGCGCCAGCAGCCTCTCGCTACAATCCTACAATGAGCAGTTCTTC
>TRBV5-1|TRBJ1-1|.|TRBD1
CASSFQANYRGRGEAFF
TGCGCCAGCAGCTTCCAAGCAAATTACAGGGGGAGAGGCGAAGCTTTCTTT
>TRBV19|TRBJ1-6|.|TRBD1
CASSSGTGPSPLHF
TGTGCCAGTAGTTCCGGGACAGGACCTTCACCCCTCCACTTT
>TRBV14|TRBJ1-5|.|.
CASSQGYSNQPQHF
TGTGCCAGCAGCCAAGGGTACAGCAATCAGCCCCAGCATTTT
>TRBV2|TRBJ1-5|.|.
CASSQAGGQPQHF
TGTGCCAGCAGTCAGGCTGGGGGTCAGCCCCAGCATTTT
>TRBV11-2|TRBJ2-1|.|.
CASSLVGNEQFF
TGTGCCAGCAGCTTAGTTGGCAATGAGCAGTTCTTC
>TRBV2|TRBJ1-4|.|.
CASSGVSRAGNEKLFF
TGTGCCAGCAGTGGGGTTTCGCGGGCGGGGAATGAAAAACTGTTTTTT
>TRBV13|TRBJ2-1|.|.
CASSSPERAEQFF
TGTGCCAGCAGCTCCCCGGAGCGGGCTGAGCAGTTCTTC
>TRBV6-1|TRBJ1-2|.|.
CASSEAPVWAGYTF
TGTGCCAGCAGTGAAGCCCCCGTTTGGGCTGGCTACACCTTC